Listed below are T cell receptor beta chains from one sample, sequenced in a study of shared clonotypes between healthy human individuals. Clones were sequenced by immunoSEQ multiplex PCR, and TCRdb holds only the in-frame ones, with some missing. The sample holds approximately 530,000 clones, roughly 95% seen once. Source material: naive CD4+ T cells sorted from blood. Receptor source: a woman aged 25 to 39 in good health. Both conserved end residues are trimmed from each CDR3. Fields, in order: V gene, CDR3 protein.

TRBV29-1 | SVENTRNTIY
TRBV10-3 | AISDAGLSNQPQH
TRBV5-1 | ASSRGGQGAIEQF
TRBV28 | ASHTSGSSYEQY
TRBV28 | ASSFSGRWANTGELF
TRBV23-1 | ASRRGYT
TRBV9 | ASSVGDTSVYGYT
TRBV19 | ASSIVTGIEAF
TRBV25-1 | ASSKAGFPDNEQF
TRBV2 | ASSAQVGGAIAEAF
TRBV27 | ATKDMPSTDTQY
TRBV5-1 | ASSLIAGSYNEQF
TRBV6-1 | ASSGTPGQGASFYTDTQY
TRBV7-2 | ASSRYGGDQPQH
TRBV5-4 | ASSLASTYEQY
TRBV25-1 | ASSDSGTFADTQY
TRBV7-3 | ASLGGSGYT
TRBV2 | ASTRERETQY
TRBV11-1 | ASSFGTTNTGELF
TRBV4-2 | ASSHVGGGSSEQF
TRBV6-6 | ASSREPGQGVEQY
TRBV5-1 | ASRKVGLALNNMSSYEQY
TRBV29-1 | SVRGTSGSGGTDTQY
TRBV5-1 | ASSFQGLVSYNEQF
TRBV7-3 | ASSLAGTRETQY
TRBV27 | ASREGSSGSRYNEQF
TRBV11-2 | ASSLIGGHGELF
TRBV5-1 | ASDTGEGARPYEQY
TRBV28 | ASSFGRLEQY
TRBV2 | ASSEGPRPQH
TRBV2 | ASLLDNISGANVLT
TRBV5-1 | ASRLTGEYEQY
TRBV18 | ATNIGGGSGNQPQH
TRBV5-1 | ASSLTTSSGNTIY
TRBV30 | ACPGTSGQETQY
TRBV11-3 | ASSPGSGNTEAF
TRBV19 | ASTYFGELF
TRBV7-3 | ASSLTPQRIDTEAF
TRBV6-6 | ASSSRGTLTQH
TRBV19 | ASSSTGVIYGYT
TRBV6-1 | ASSVGTGYEQY